What follows are 19 T cell receptor beta chains derived from one specimen sequenced in a study of T cell changes during pregnancy in multiple sclerosis. Generated by immunoSEQ multiplex PCR, the TCRdb table keeps only in-frame clones and is missing some. The sample lists approximately 97,000 clones, less than 95% seen once, with around 0.76% in the top ten. Sequenced material: peripheral blood, taken in the second trimester of pregnancy. All receptors come from a female donor in good health, enrolled as a control in a pregnancy study.

The gene calls are TRBV19 and TRBJ2-7; 7 positions match TRBD1. Germline V lookup: CDR1 LNHDA, CDR2 SQIVND (reference sequence). This CDR3 is 16 amino acids long. The trim removed 5 bases at V and 0 bases at J, leaving 10 bases unmatched. The CDR3 here is CASSGVQGTSSYEQYF. CDR3 sequence (DNA): TGTGCCAGTAGTGGAGTACAGGGGACAAGCTCCTACGAGCAGTACTTC.

This chain uses TRBV14 with TRBJ2-2; 7 positions agree with TRBD1. There are 15 residues in the CDR3. With V trimmed by 4 bases and J by 6 bases, 8 bases remained unmatched. Germline CDR1 is SGHDN and CDR2 is FVKESK. The DNA of the CDR3 is TGTGCCAGCAGCCCGCACCAACAGGGGTCCGGGGAGCTGTTTTTT. This sequence encodes CASSPHQQGSGELFF.

The rearrangement joins TRBV9 to TRBJ2-3; 11 nucleotides align to TRBD2. Germline lookup yields CDR1 SGDLS and CDR2 YYNGEE. The CDR3 extends over 20 amino acids. V shed 0 bases, J shed 1 base, and the junction held 13 bases outside the gene matches. CDR3 DNA: TGTGCCAGCAGCGTAGCTATGGGGCTAGCGGGGGGTGTCCGCACAGATACGCAGTATTTT. This codes for CASSVAMGLAGGVRTDTQYF. The entire variable domain, with the rest obtained from reference TRBV9 and TRBJ2-3, is as follows: DSGVTQTPKHLITATGQRVTLRCSPRSGDLSVYWYQQSLDQGLQFLIQYYNGEERAKGNILERFSAQQFPDLHSELNLSSLELGDSALYFCASSVAMGLAGGVRTDTQYFGPGTRLTVL.

The chain joins TRBV7-2 to TRBJ1-1, with unresolved D. The CDR3 extends over 13 amino acids. V dropped 4 bases and J dropped 1 base, with 7 bases sitting between them. Germline CDR1 is SGHTA and CDR2 is FQGNSA. The CDR3: CASSWAANTEAFF. CDR3 nucleotides: TGTGCCAGCAGCTGGGCAGCGAACACTGAAGCTTTCTTT.

The CDR3 DNA reads TGTGCCAGCAGACCAGGAGGTTCTAACAATCAGCCCCAGCATTTT. It codes for CASRPGGSNNQPQHF. The V gene is TRBV6-6, the J gene TRBJ1-5; D uncertain. V was clipped by 6 bases and J by 3 bases, with 15 bases between them. This CDR3 is 15 amino acids long. CDR1 is MNHNY and CDR2 is SVGAGI in the germline V gene (reference sequence).

J is TRBJ2-1 and V is TRBV4-3; TRBD2 agrees at 14 bases. J lost 8 bases, V lost 5 bases, and 5 bases had no gene match. This CDR3 contains 15 residues. The germline V gene has CDR1 LGHNA and CDR2 YSLEER. This CDR3 reads CASSLTSGRGDEQFF. DNA for the CDR3: TGCGCCAGCAGCTTGACTAGCGGGAGGGGAGATGAGCAGTTCTTC.

The sample holds one count of this clone. This rearrangement joins TRBV7-6 to TRBJ1-1, with 8 bases identical to TRBD1. Germline V CDR1 and CDR2: SGHVS, FNYEAQ. This CDR3 region has 16 residues. The V and J ends lost 1 base and 4 bases, in that order; junction bases with no gene match: 8. In nucleotides, the CDR3 is TGTGCCAGCAGCTTAGAGAGCAGGGGGCCGGGCACTGAAGCTTTCTTT. Translating it yields CASSLESRGPGTEAFF.

This chain links TRBV5-5 with TRBJ2-7, with D unclear. The V and J ends lost 2 bases and 1 base respectively, with 10 bases between them. Germline values: CDR1 SGHKS, CDR2 YYEKEE (reference sequence). The CDR3 length is 14 residues. The CDR3 region is CASSFGLGSYEQYF. The DNA of the CDR3 is TGTGCCAGCAGCTTTGGGCTGGGTTCCTACGAGCAGTACTTC.

CDR3 bases: TGCGCCAGCAGTCAATGCAGGGGCCCCGAAAAACTGTTTTTT. This gives the protein CASSQCRGPEKLFF. V is TRBV23-1 and J is TRBJ1-4, with a possible D match to TRBD1 (6 bases). TRBV23-1 is an open reading frame, and its role is uncertain. V shed 1 base and J shed 8 bases, with 11 bases lying between them. This CDR3 comprises 14 residues.

This clone turned up a few times. The genes are TRBV29-1 and TRBJ2-2; the D gene is possibly TRBD2 (6 bases). CDR1 and CDR2 (germline): SQVTM, ANQGSEA. V shed 7 bases and J shed 6 bases, with 9 bases lying between them. The CDR3 runs to 11 residues. In DNA form, the CDR3 reads TGCAGCGGCGGGGATCCCGGGGAGCTGTTTTTT. It specifies CSGGDPGELFF.

The chain couples TRBV6-5 to TRBJ2-3; 9 bases are a match to TRBD1. The germline V gene encodes CDR1 MNHEY and CDR2 SVGAGI. V lost 6 bases to trimming and J lost 4 bases; unmatched junction nucleotides: 8. The CDR3 is 15 amino acids. The CDR3 DNA follows: TGTGCCAGCAGAAACAGGGGGCGGACGGCAGATACGCAGTATTTT. This codes for CASRNRGRTADTQYF.

The gene calls are TRBV6-1 and TRBJ2-1; D not certain. V gave up 3 bases and J gave up 8 bases, with 2 bases separating them. The CDR3 has 10 residues. CDR1 and CDR2 from the germline V gene are MNHNS and SASEGT. This CDR3 reads CASSDYEQFF. CDR3 in DNA: TGTGCCAGCAGTGACTATGAGCAGTTCTTC.

The chain joins TRBV19 to TRBJ1-2; D is possibly TRBD1 (6 bases). The V end lost 5 bases, the J end lost 4 bases, and 11 bases lay between the germline ends. CDR1 LNHDA and CDR2 SQIVND come from the germline V gene (reference sequence). This CDR3 has 13 residues. This CDR3 reads CASSPARGYGYTF. DNA of the CDR3: TGTGCCAGTAGTCCCGCCAGGGGCTATGGCTACACCTTC.

The gene calls are TRBV11-2 and TRBJ2-5; TRBD2 aligns across 8 bases. This CDR3 has 15 amino acids. CDR1 is SGHAT and CDR2 is FQNNGV in the germline V gene. V lost 4 bases and J lost 6; bases outside the gene matches: 10. The CDR3 nucleotides read TGTGCCAGCAGCTCTGGATTAGCGGGGATCAAGACCCAGTACTTC. Its translation: CASSSGLAGIKTQYF.

This rearrangement joins TRBV2 to TRBJ1-4; maybe TRBD1 (6 bases). V was cut by 7 bases and J by 0 bases, with 9 bases left in between. Germline V lookup: CDR1 SNHLY, CDR2 FYNNEI. This CDR3 spans 14 amino acids. This CDR3 reads CASKWGPTNEKLFF. The CDR3, as DNA: TGTGCCAGCAAGTGGGGGCCAACTAATGAAAAACTGTTTTTT.

The chain couples TRBV15 to TRBJ2-5; 7 bases are a match to TRBD2. J was trimmed by 2 bases and V by 2 bases; bases with no gene match: 5. The CDR3 consists of 15 residues. From germline, CDR1 is LNHNV and CDR2 YYDKDF (reference sequence). Here the CDR3 DNA reads TGTGCCACCAGCAGAAACCCGGGAGGACAAGAGACCCAGTACTTC. It is translated as CATSRNPGGQETQYF.

The chain combines TRBV14 with TRBJ2-1; D is unclear. Germline V gene data show CDR1 as SGHDN and CDR2 as FVKESK. The ends were cut back, 2 bases at V and 0 bases at J, with 8 bases in the middle. The length of the CDR3 is 15 residues. CDR3 loop: CASSQFVRSYNEQFF. As DNA, the CDR3 is TGTGCCAGCAGCCAATTTGTCCGCTCCTACAATGAGCAGTTCTTC.

The chain joins TRBV11-2 to TRBJ2-7, with 8 bases lining up with TRBD1. The CDR3 is 15 amino acids. Per germline, CDR1 SGHAT and CDR2 FQNNGV. J lost 3 bases, V lost 5 bases, and 9 bases had no gene match. The DNA of the CDR3 is TGTGCCAGCAGCCTCATCGGACAGGGCTACTACGAGCAGTACTTC. The encoded protein is CASSLIGQGYYEQYF.

The chain has TRBV6-5 and TRBJ1-6, with 9 bases matching TRBD1. Losses at the gene ends were 5 bases for V and 5 bases for J; bases not matched to a gene: 1. Germline V gene sequence: CDR1 MNHEY, CDR2 SVGAGI. This CDR3 spans 14 amino acids. The CDR3: CASSDRGNNSPLHF. The DNA of the CDR3 is TGTGCCAGCAGTGACAGGGGGAATAATTCACCCCTCCACTTT.